This record concerns one T cell receptor beta chain sequence. This sample was included in a study of blood T cell repertoires in COVID-19. This table comes from immunoSEQ multiplex PCR, and its TCRdb copy is limited to in-frame clones, with some not included. Of about 170,000 clones in the sample, 80% to 90% were seen once. This TCR was sampled from a woman aged 45 to 65 with acute or convalescent COVID-19. Source material: peripheral blood.

As DNA, the CDR3 is TGTGCCAGTAGCATGACAGGAGTTGGAAACACCATATATTTT. This encodes CASSMTGVGNTIYF. V and J are TRBV19 and TRBJ1-3, with D possibly being TRBD1 (6 bases). With 6 bases removed from V and 3 bases from J, the gap between germline ends came to 12 bases. CDR3 length equals 14 residues. CDR1 is LNHDA and CDR2 is SQIVND in the germline V gene (reference sequence). The full variable domain, rest sourced from reference TRBV19 and TRBJ1-3, is DGGITQSPKYLFRKEGQNVTLSCEQNLNHDAMYWYRQDPGQGLRLIYYSQIVNDFQKGDIAEGYSVSREKKESFPLTVTSAQKNPTAFYLCASSMTGVGNTIYFGEGSWLTVV.